These 16 T cell receptor beta chains share one sample of origin, sequenced in a study of response to subunit inactivated influenza vaccine. A single record per CDR3 protein comes from TCRdb applying MiXCR to the RT-PCR reads. The top ten clones hold roughly 10% of a sample with around 750,000 distinct CDR3 sequences, 21% of them seen once. The sequencing here drew on PBMCs from blood, taken about 5 days after vaccination. Every receptor here comes from a man in his fifties who received an inactivated influenza vaccine.

In DNA form, the CDR3 reads TGTGCCAGCAGCTTAGACCTAACACGGGGGATGTCTGGGGCCAACGTCCTGACTTTC. It codes for CASSLDLTRGMSGANVLTF. The gene calls are TRBV11-2 and TRBJ2-6, with a possible D match to TRBD2 (6 bases). V was cut by 0 bases and J by 1 base, with 16 bases left in between. Germline assignment: CDR1 SGHAT and CDR2 FQNNGV. The CDR3 has 19 residues.

The rearrangement links TRBV5-1 to TRBJ1-4; 11 bases are shared with TRBD1. Germline V CDR1 and CDR2: SGHRS, YFSETQ. The CDR3 contains 16 residues. V was clipped by 3 bases and J by 7 bases; unmatched bases: 8. CDR3 loop: CASSSGQGATVEKLFF. Written as DNA, the CDR3 is TGCGCCAGCAGCTCTGGACAGGGGGCCACCGTTGAAAAACTGTTTTTT.

The chain recombines TRBV29-1 with TRBJ2-1; 10 bases agree with TRBD2. V trimming: 4 bases; J trimming: 4 bases; junction bases outside the gene matches: 16. Germline values: CDR1 SQVTM, CDR2 ANQGSEA. The CDR3 loop spans 18 amino acids. CDR3 nucleotide sequence: TGCAGCGTTGGACCGGGACTAGCGAGACTAGGATTATACAATGAGCAGTTCTTC. Its translation is CSVGPGLARLGLYNEQFF.

This clonotype has more than one count but fewer than ten. V gene TRBV15 combines with J gene TRBJ2-2; 8 bases fit TRBD2. The V and J ends lost 2 bases and 6 bases, in that order; junction bases with no gene match: 11. CDR1 is LNHNV and CDR2 is YYDKDF in the germline V gene (reference sequence). The length of the CDR3 is 17 residues. CDR3 sequence reads: CATSRLTGTRTSGELFF. In DNA, the CDR3 is TGTGCCACCAGCAGACTCACCGGGACTAGGACGTCCGGGGAGCTGTTTTTT.

The V and J genes are TRBV6-1 and TRBJ2-5, with 9 bases that match TRBD1. Germline CDR1 MNHNS, CDR2 SASEGT. The CDR3 contains 15 residues. The J segment lost 5 bases and the V segment lost 5 bases, leaving 9 bases of the junction unmatched. Here the CDR3 DNA reads TGTGCCAGCAGTACCCCAGGGACAGGGAGGGAGACCCAGTACTTC. Its protein product is CASSTPGTGRETQYF.

J is TRBJ2-3 and V is TRBV5-1, with 10 positions matching TRBD2. With V trimmed by 5 bases and J by 1 base, 4 bases remained unmatched. This CDR3 is built from 15 residues. From germline, CDR1 is SGHRS and CDR2 YFSETQ. The CDR3 DNA reads TGCGCCAGCAGTACTAGCGGGGACCGCACAGATACGCAGTATTTT. The encoded protein is CASSTSGDRTDTQYF.

The chain combines TRBV12-3 or TRBV12-4 with TRBJ1-1; D remains unclear. The CDR3 contains 14 residues. V was clipped by 5 bases and J by 0 bases, with 10 bases between them. The CDR3 DNA reads as TGTGCCAGCAGTAGACACGCGATGAACACTGAAGCTTTCTTT. Translation: CASSRHAMNTEAFF.

This clonotype has a count of ten or more. This sequence joins TRBV18 and TRBJ2-7; D is ambiguous. V lost 5 bases and J lost 2, with 13 bases in between. The CDR3 contains 14 residues. The V gene's germline CDR1 is KGHSH and CDR2 LQKENI. CDR3 bases: TGTGCCAGCTCATCGGGCCTATACCCCTACGAGCAGTACTTC. This codes for CASSSGLYPYEQYF.

This clonotype turned up a few times. This chain connects TRBV10-3 to TRBJ2-3; 9 nucleotides match TRBD2. Looked up from germline, CDR1 is ENHRY and CDR2 is SYGVKD. This CDR3 comprises 13 residues. After removal of 10 bases from V and 6 bases from J, the junction contained 8 bases not matched to a gene. The CDR3 sequence: CASAGTSSDTQYF. For the CDR3, the DNA is TGTGCCAGCGCCGGGACTAGCAGTGATACGCAGTATTTT.

In this sample, this clonotype turned up a few times. The chain carries TRBV5-1 and TRBJ2-7; D ambiguous. Trimming left V 4 bases short and J 3 bases short, with 11 bases between. Per the germline V gene, CDR1 is SGHRS and CDR2 is YFSETQ. This CDR3 comprises 13 residues. The chain's CDR3 is CASSQGEVYEQYF. The CDR3 DNA is TGCGCCAGCAGCCAAGGAGAAGTCTACGAGCAGTACTTC.

Points on this clonotype: One end of the junction fails to match germline, which may point to a read error. The J gene is TRBJ2-3, the V gene TRBV7-3; D gene uncertain. Germline lookup yields CDR1 SGHTA and CDR2 FQGTGA. The CDR3 has 13 residues. This CDR3 reads CASSPPSTYTQYF. The CDR3 nucleotides are TGTGCCAGCAGCCCTCCTTCCACATATACGCAGTATTTT.

Only a few counts were recorded for this clonotype. This chain uses TRBV24-1 with TRBJ2-5; D not certain. Germline values: CDR1 KGHDR, CDR2 SFDVKD. The CDR3 is 13 amino acids. V lost 3 bases to trimming and J lost 1 base, with 5 bases between them. Here the CDR3 reads CATSDGFQETQYF. Here the CDR3 DNA reads TGTGCCACCAGTGATGGGTTCCAAGAGACCCAGTACTTC.

This chain joins TRBV19 and TRBJ2-1; 13 bases map to TRBD2. The V and J ends lost 5 bases and 7 bases, in that order; junction bases with no gene match: 8. Germline V gives CDR1 LNHDA, CDR2 SQIVND (reference sequence). The CDR3 is 16 residues long. Here the CDR3 reads CASSLRPGLAGNEQFF. The CDR3 DNA reads TGTGCCAGTAGTCTTCGACCGGGACTAGCGGGAAATGAGCAGTTCTTC.

This clonotype was picked up a small number of times. The chain links TRBV6-1 to TRBJ2-7, with D unclear. Trimming removed 0 bases at V and 8 bases at J, with 14 bases between. The germline CDR1 and CDR2 sequences are MNHNS and SASEGT. This CDR3 contains 14 residues. CDR3 coding DNA: TGTGCCAGCAGTGAAGCGCTGTCGGTAAAGAAGCAGTACTTC. It encodes CASSEALSVKKQYF.

The J gene is TRBJ2-3, the V gene TRBV6-1, with TRBD2 identical over 10 bases. J gave up 2 bases and V 6 bases, and 8 bases lay outside the gene matches. Germline loops: CDR1 MNHNS, CDR2 SASEGT. The CDR3 is made up of 16 amino acids. CDR3 residues: CASRVLAGGTTDTQYF. The CDR3 DNA reads TGTGCCAGCAGGGTGTTAGCGGGAGGAACCACAGATACGCAGTATTTT.

Here the CDR3 DNA reads TGTGCCAGCAGTCCCTGGGGAACCCATGGTGAGACCCAGTACTTC. Its translation: CASSPWGTHGETQYF. V usage is TRBV6-2 or TRBV6-3 and J usage is TRBJ2-5; no clear D gene. Per the germline V gene, CDR1 is MNHEY and CDR2 is SVGEGT. The V end lost 5 bases, the J end lost 5 bases, and 18 bases lay between the germline ends. The CDR3 sequence is 15 residues long.